These 10 T cell receptor beta chains were sequenced from one sample in a study of control samples from healthy donors and cancer patients. The repertoire was sequenced with immunoSEQ multiplex PCR; TCRdb's copy has only in-frame clones and lacks some. The sample has over 80,000 clones, around four fifths seen once. The sample taken for sequencing was blood. Receptors were obtained from a man aged 30 to 39 in good health.

This chain connects TRBV3-1 (or the pseudogene TRBV3-2) to TRBJ1-2, with D possibly matching TRBD1 (5 bases). The CDR3 runs 14 residues. Between the trimmed V and J ends, which lost 1 base and 8 bases, there was a span of 14 bases. Germline-derived CDR1 and CDR2 are LGHDT and YNNKEL (reference sequence). CDR3 in DNA: TGTGCCAGCAGCCAAGGGGCAGGGTCCGACGGCTACACCTTC. Residues: CASSQGAGSDGYTF.

This chain links TRBV30 with TRBJ1-1; D is ambiguous. Trimming shortened V by 4 bases and J by 12 bases, and 15 bases separated the two germline ends. This CDR3 is built from 11 residues. Germline V lookup: CDR1 GTSNPN, CDR2 SVGIG (reference sequence). The CDR3 DNA sequence: TGTGCCTGGAATGACCGACAAGGCACTTTCTTT. It translates to CAWNDRQGTFF.

The chain combines TRBV11-3 with TRBJ1-2, with D possibly being TRBD1 (6 bases). This CDR3 is 13 amino acids long. The V gene's germline CDR1 is SGHNT and CDR2 YENEEA. The ends were cut back, 0 bases at V and 7 bases at J, with 9 bases in the middle. The CDR3, as DNA: TGTGCCAGCAGCTTAGAAACAGGGCTTGGCTACACCTTC. Encoded protein: CASSLETGLGYTF.

This chain links TRBV25-1 with TRBJ1-4; D is perhaps TRBD1 (6 bases). V lost 5 bases and J lost 6, with 16 bases in between. CDR3 length: 15 amino acids. Germline-derived CDR1 and CDR2 are MGHDK and SYGVNS. CDR3 sequence reads: CASSNPGPGDEKLFF. The CDR3 DNA reads TGTGCCAGCAGTAACCCGGGCCCAGGGGATGAAAAACTGTTTTTT.

This clone has a single count. The chain recombines TRBV19 with TRBJ2-3; tentative D call: TRBD1 (5 bases). Per germline, CDR1 LNHDA and CDR2 SQIVND (reference sequence). The length of the CDR3 is 15 residues. V shed 0 bases and J shed 7 bases, with 14 bases lying between them. This CDR3 reads CASSIDPPGMNTQYF. The CDR3, as DNA: TGTGCCAGTAGTATAGATCCCCCAGGGATGAATACGCAGTATTTT.

The CDR3 region is CASSLMDQPQHF. For the CDR3, the DNA is TGTGCCAGCAGCTTAATGGATCAGCCCCAGCATTTT. The gene calls are TRBV7-9 and TRBJ1-5; D gene uncertain. Germline V gene lookup returns CDR1 SEHNR and CDR2 FQNEAQ (reference sequence). This CDR3 has 12 amino acids. Trimming stripped 2 bases from V and 5 bases from J, with 4 bases between. The complete variable domain, with remaining parts taken from reference TRBV7-9 and TRBJ1-5, reads DTGVSQNPRHKITKRGQNVTFRCDPISEHNRLYWYRQTLGQGPEFLTYFQNEAQLEKSRLLSDRFSAERPKGSFSTLEIQRTEQGDSAMYLCASSLMDQPQHFGDGTRLSIL.

The V call is TRBV19, the J call TRBJ2-5, with D unclear. The CDR3 runs 15 residues. V was cut by 0 bases and J by 4 bases, with 12 bases left in between. Germline V CDR1 and CDR2: LNHDA, SQIVND (reference sequence). The CDR3 reads CASSIDGRVGETQYF. The DNA for the CDR3 is TGTGCCAGTAGTATAGATGGAAGGGTGGGAGAGACCCAGTACTTC.

This chain joins TRBV5-1 and TRBJ2-7; TRBD1 agrees at 7 bases. After removal of 6 bases from V and 4 bases from J, the junction contained 4 bases not matched to a gene. Germline V gene sequence: CDR1 SGHRS, CDR2 YFSETQ. The CDR3 has 12 residues. This CDR3 is CASTGQDYEQYF. CDR3 coding DNA: TGCGCCAGCACCGGACAGGATTACGAGCAGTACTTC.

This clone is termed medium-sized. The chain employs TRBV9 and TRBJ1-1; 7 bases match TRBD1. Germline lookup yields CDR1 SGDLS and CDR2 YYNGEE. There are 13 residues in the CDR3. The J segment lost 4 bases and the V segment lost 3 bases, leaving 3 bases of the junction unmatched. CDR3 nucleotide sequence: TGTGCCAGCAGCGCGACAGGGTTCACTGAAGCTTTCTTT. It encodes CASSATGFTEAFF.

The chain carries TRBV19 and TRBJ2-4; tentative D call: TRBD2 (6 bases). The CDR3 totals 17 residues. Germline assignment: CDR1 LNHDA and CDR2 SQIVND (reference sequence). V lost 0 bases to trimming and J lost 0 bases, with 12 bases between them. The CDR3 sequence is CASSIEWRGIAKNIQYF. CDR3 nucleotides: TGTGCCAGTAGTATAGAATGGAGGGGCATAGCCAAAAACATTCAGTACTTC.